The 10 T cell receptor beta chains listed next were all sequenced from one sample in a study of blood T cell repertoires in COVID-19. Here immunoSEQ multiplex PCR was the method, and the copy in TCRdb shows in-frame clones only, minus some. The sample shows some 240,000 clones, 80% to 85% of them seen only once. Sequences were obtained from peripheral blood. These receptors were obtained from an older woman with COVID-19, enrolled during active disease.

This chain links TRBV28 with TRBJ1-5, with 7 bases matching TRBD1. Germline V CDR1 and CDR2: MDHEN, SYDVKM. CDR3 length: 15 residues. V trimming: 6 bases; J trimming: 3 bases; junction bases outside the gene matches: 8. CDR3 protein: CASRFQDRINQPQHF. Written as DNA, the CDR3 is TGTGCCAGCAGGTTCCAGGACAGGATCAATCAGCCCCAGCATTTT.

The chain recombines TRBV3-1 (or the pseudogene TRBV3-2) with TRBJ2-2; 8 nucleotides match TRBD2. The CDR3 extends over 16 amino acids. Germline V lookup: CDR1 LGHDT, CDR2 YNNKEL (reference sequence). Losses at the gene ends were 5 bases for V and 6 bases for J; bases not matched to a gene: 11. CDR3 sequence reads: CASSKRLANLPGELFF. The CDR3 region has the DNA TGTGCCAGCAGCAAGCGACTAGCGAATCTTCCCGGGGAGCTGTTTTTT.

Here the CDR3 reads CASSLITSSYEQYF. The CDR3 DNA reads TGTGCCAGCAGCTTGATAACAAGCTCCTACGAGCAGTACTTC. The V gene is TRBV5-5, the J gene TRBJ2-7; the D is unclear. The CDR3 has 14 residues. Trimming stripped 1 base from V and 0 bases from J, with 8 bases between. The germline gives CDR1 SGHKS, CDR2 YYEKEE (reference sequence).

The chain couples TRBV5-1 to TRBJ2-2; tentatively, D is TRBD1 (6 bases). V dropped 5 bases and J dropped 4 bases, with 12 bases sitting between them. The CDR3 sequence is 14 residues long. The germline V gene encodes CDR1 SGHRS and CDR2 YFSETQ. CDR3 bases: TGCGCCAGCAGGCAGGGGTGGGGCACCGGGGAGCTGTTTTTT. It encodes CASRQGWGTGELFF.

The genes are TRBV9 and TRBJ2-5; 16 nucleotides align to TRBD2. Germline CDR1 is SGDLS and CDR2 is YYNGEE. The CDR3 is 20 amino acids. The ends lost 4 bases at V and 2 bases at J; junction bases unmatched: 14. This CDR3 reads CASSPRGGLAGGLGQETQYF. In nucleotides, the CDR3 is TGTGCCAGCAGCCCGAGGGGGGGACTAGCGGGAGGGCTAGGGCAAGAGACCCAGTACTTC.

The V and J genes are TRBV6-5 and TRBJ2-3; D is unclear. Germline loops: CDR1 MNHEY, CDR2 SVGAGI. The CDR3 length is 15 residues. The V end was cut by 3 bases, the J end by 1 base, with 11 bases between. CDR3 sequence reads: CASSYESLGTDTQYF. CDR3 nucleotides: TGTGCCAGCAGTTATGAGAGCTTGGGCACAGATACGCAGTATTTT.

J is TRBJ1-2 and V is TRBV7-2; no definite D call. Germline V CDR1 and CDR2: SGHTA, FQGNSA. Trimming took off 3 bases at V and 4 bases at J, with 6 bases between the two ends. The CDR3 contains 12 residues. The CDR3 region has the DNA TGTGCCAGCAGCTTCTCCAGCTATGGCTACACCTTC. Translation gives CASSFSSYGYTF.

J is TRBJ2-1 and V is TRBV6-5, with 9 bases fitting TRBD2. CDR1 and CDR2 from the germline V gene are MNHEY and SVGAGI. V lost 7 bases to trimming and J lost 4 bases; unmatched junction nucleotides: 8. The CDR3 has 15 amino acids. CDR3: CASTGGLAGYNEQFF. DNA of the CDR3: TGTGCCAGCACCGGAGGGCTAGCGGGGTACAATGAGCAGTTCTTC.

This rearrangement joins TRBV21-1 to TRBJ2-6; TRBD2 is the table's D call and was not checked against the DNA. TRBV21-1 is marked as a pseudogene. There are 20 residues in the CDR3. The CDR3 reads CASSNYPHSDYHSGANVLTF. The CDR3 region has the DNA TGTGCCAGCAGCAACTACCCTCACTCAGACTACCACTCTGGGGCCAACGTCCTGACTTTC.

This chain connects TRBV20-1 to TRBJ2-1; 7 nucleotides align to TRBD2. This CDR3 region has 14 residues. The germline V gene has CDR1 DFQATT and CDR2 SNEGSKA (reference sequence). V gave up 3 bases and J gave up 14 bases; unmatched junction bases: 16. The CDR3 DNA reads TGCAGTGCTAGTAAACCGGGCGGGGGAAAGGATGAGTTCTTC. This translates into CSASKPGGGKDEFF.